The sequence of this T cell receptor (beta chain) was determined in a study of shared clonotypes between healthy human individuals. General study findings and limits: A small donor pool kept down the genetic and exposure-history diversity that was represented.

Germline-derived CDR1 and CDR2 are DFQATT and SNEGSKA (reference sequence). The CDR3 runs to 11 residues. Deletions cut 5 bases from V and 3 bases from J, with 7 bases between. Sequencing used immunoSEQ multiplex PCR; TCRdb keeps in-frame clones, though not all of them. The sample has millions of clones, more than 85% seen once; the top ten hold 0.35% to 0.5%. Details on this clone: The antigen is unknown. The sample carries other DNA sequences with the same CDR3.

The chain combines TRBV20-1 with TRBJ1-1; D uncertain. The clonotype comes from a man younger than 30 in good health. Some clones in this sample may be carry-over from other donors' samples. Sequenced sample: naive CD4+ T cells from PBMCs. Regarding subset: CD45RA+ positively selected. The CDR3 DNA reads TGCAGTGCTCGAGGGTACACTGAAGCTTTCTTT. It yields the protein CSARGYTEAFF.